A single sample is the source of the 15 T cell receptor beta chains below, sequenced in a study of control samples from healthy donors and cancer patients. The method was immunoSEQ multiplex PCR; TCRdb's version includes in-frame clones alone and lacks a portion of them. The sample lists some 79,000 clones, roughly 84% occurring once. Sequencing was done on a sample of blood. The receptors originated from a woman aged 50 to 60 in good health.

The V and J genes are TRBV6-5 and TRBJ2-1, with no clear D. The CDR3 runs to 12 residues. Deletions cut 4 bases from V and 10 bases from J, with 11 bases between. Per the germline V gene, CDR1 is MNHEY and CDR2 is SVGAGI. The CDR3 region is CASSLSGREQFF. The CDR3 region has the DNA TGTGCCAGCAGTTTATCGGGTAGAGAGCAGTTCTTC.

The chain links TRBV2 to TRBJ2-5; either TRBD1 or TRBD2 may fit D (5 bases each). The CDR3 has 18 amino acids. V gave up 0 bases and J gave up 2 bases, with 19 bases separating them. Germline CDR1 reads SNHLY; CDR2 reads FYNNEI. CDR3 nucleotides: TGTGCCAGCAGTGAAGCGCTTCGGGGCAGGAATGTGCAAGAGACCCAGTACTTC. Translated, it gives CASSEALRGRNVQETQYF.

The genes are TRBV21-1 and TRBJ1-1; TRBD1 is taken as the D call from the table, unchecked against the DNA. TRBV21-1 is annotated as a pseudogene. This CDR3 has 9 amino acids. CDR3 sequence reads: CARQSEAFF. CDR3 bases: TGTGCCAGACAGTCTGAAGCTTTCTTT.

The chain employs TRBV18 and TRBJ1-1, with 9 positions matching TRBD1. Germline values: CDR1 KGHSH, CDR2 LQKENI. Unmatched junction bases numbered 3, after V lost 3 bases and J lost 4 bases. CDR3 length: 14 residues. The CDR3 reads CASSPVQGATEAFF. The CDR3, as DNA: TGTGCCAGCTCACCCGTACAGGGGGCCACTGAAGCTTTCTTT. Full variable domain (outside the CDR3, taken from reference TRBV18 and TRBJ1-1): NAGVMQNPRHLVRRRGQEARLRCSPMKGHSHVYWYRQLPEEGLKFMVYLQKENIIDESGMPKERFSAEFPKEGPSILRIQQVVRGDSAAYFCASSPVQGATEAFFGQGTRLTVV.

The V call is TRBV7-3, the J call TRBJ2-2; no clear D gene. The CDR3 covers 13 residues. Germline CDR1 reads SGHTA; CDR2 reads FQGTGA. Trimming stripped 2 bases from V and 7 bases from J, with 8 bases between. CDR3 sequence (DNA): TGTGCCAGCAGCTTAGGCGCCATCGGGGAGCTGTTTTTT. Protein sequence: CASSLGAIGELFF.

This clone was found a few times. The chain uses TRBV5-5 and TRBJ2-1, with a possible D match to TRBD1 (6 bases). CDR3 size: 15 residues. The V gene's germline CDR1 is SGHKS and CDR2 YYEKEE (reference sequence). Deletions cut 5 bases from V and 9 bases from J, with 21 bases between. The CDR3 DNA sequence: TGTGCCAGCAGGACCCGGGACACTCAATGGCGTGAGCAGTTCTTC. It yields the protein CASRTRDTQWREQFF.

The chain uses TRBV9 and TRBJ2-7; D is ambiguous. The CDR3 totals 13 residues. Germline CDR1 SGDLS, CDR2 YYNGEE. Trimming shortened V by 0 bases and J by 4 bases, and 8 bases separated the two germline ends. The CDR3 sequence is CASSVANGYEQYF. DNA for the CDR3: TGTGCCAGCAGCGTAGCTAACGGATACGAGCAGTACTTC.

This chain connects TRBV12-3 or TRBV12-4 to TRBJ2-7; D is undetermined. The V end lost 4 bases, the J end lost 5 bases, and 6 bases lay between the germline ends. This CDR3 has 11 amino acids. CDR3 protein: CASSYTNEQYF. As DNA, the CDR3 is TGTGCCAGCAGTTACACAAACGAGCAGTACTTC.

The CDR3 nucleotides read TGTGCCAGCTCACCTCTAGCGGGAGGAAGTTATACAGATACGCAGTATTTT. Its protein is CASSPLAGGSYTDTQYF. V is TRBV18 and J is TRBJ2-3; 11 bases match TRBD2. The junction had 8 bases not matched to a gene; V was cut back by 3 bases and J by 3 bases. The V gene's germline CDR1 is KGHSH and CDR2 LQKENI. The CDR3 extends over 17 amino acids. Supplemented by reference TRBV18 and TRBJ2-3, the full variable domain reads NAGVMQNPRHLVRRRGQEARLRCSPMKGHSHVYWYRQLPEEGLKFMVYLQKENIIDESGMPKERFSAEFPKEGPSILRIQQVVRGDSAAYFCASSPLAGGSYTDTQYFGPGTRLTVL.

The chain recombines TRBV2 with TRBJ1-1, with D unresolved. V dropped 3 bases and J dropped 8 bases, with 10 bases sitting between them. The CDR3 covers 12 residues. Germline V gene data show CDR1 as SNHLY and CDR2 as FYNNEI. CDR3 DNA: TGTGCCAGCAGTGAGGGCCGCAGGGAAGCTTTCTTT. The encoded protein is CASSEGRREAFF.

This chain joins TRBV3-1 (or the pseudogene TRBV3-2) and TRBJ1-5; D not certain. The CDR3 covers 14 residues. CDR1 LGHDT and CDR2 YNNKEL come from the germline V gene (reference sequence). The V and J ends lost 0 bases and 7 bases respectively, with 10 bases between them. The CDR3 is CASSQDPGIQPQHF. CDR3 coding DNA: TGTGCCAGCAGCCAAGATCCGGGAATCCAGCCCCAGCATTTT.

V gene TRBV19 combines with J gene TRBJ2-2; TRBD1 matches at 8 bases. Germline lookup yields CDR1 LNHDA and CDR2 SQIVND (reference sequence). The CDR3 runs 13 residues. V was pared by 10 bases and J by 5 bases, with 6 bases of the junction left unmatched. CDR3 nucleotide sequence: TGTGCCACCGACAGGGGCGGGACCGGGGAGCTGTTTTTT. It codes for CATDRGGTGELFF.

The chain links TRBV19 to TRBJ2-1, with 7 bases lining up with TRBD2. Germline V gene lookup returns CDR1 LNHDA and CDR2 SQIVND (reference sequence). The ends lost 7 bases at V and 9 bases at J; junction bases unmatched: 9. This CDR3 has 13 amino acids. The CDR3, as DNA: TGTGCCAGTACCCCAGCGGGACGGGTTGAGCAGTTCTTC. It is translated as CASTPAGRVEQFF.

This chain links TRBV5-6 with TRBJ1-1; weak D call: TRBD1 (6 bases). The germline V gene encodes CDR1 SGHDT and CDR2 YYEEEE. Trimming stripped 3 bases from V and 1 base from J, with 7 bases between. The length of the CDR3 is 13 residues. The CDR3 loop reads CASSSTGNTEAFF. CDR3 sequence (DNA): TGTGCCAGCAGCTCGACAGGGAACACTGAAGCTTTCTTT.

J is TRBJ2-2 and V is TRBV6-6; D remains ambiguous. V lost 6 bases and J lost 11, with 10 bases in between. The CDR3 consists of 11 residues. Germline V CDR1 and CDR2: MNHNY, SVGAGI (reference sequence). The CDR3 DNA sequence: TGTGCCAGCAGGGGTGTGATTGAGCTGTTTTTT. This encodes CASRGVIELFF.